The 22 T cell receptor beta chains in this list originate from one sample, sequenced in a study of T-cell reconstitution after alpha-beta-depleted transplantation in children. As it was prepared, the TCRbeta library received unique molecular identifiers. TCRdb reprocessed the PCR reads with MiXCR, giving one entry per CDR3 protein. The sample carries about 540,000 distinct CDR3 sequences, around 20% recorded once. The sequenced sample was PBMCs from the stem cell graft donor, obtained from the stem cell graft. The receptors were sampled from a human donor who donated a stem cell graft to a child with acute lymphoblastic leukemia.

This clonotype was found a few times. The chain recombines TRBV4-2 with TRBJ2-5, with 9 bases aligning to TRBD2. Unmatched junction bases numbered 6, after V lost 0 bases and J lost 4 bases. Germline CDR1 reads LGHNA; CDR2 reads YNFKEQ. The CDR3 consists of 16 residues. CDR3 sequence: CASSQDMPRGGETQYF. Here the CDR3 DNA reads TGTGCCAGCAGCCAAGATATGCCGCGGGGGGGAGAGACCCAGTACTTC.

The gene calls are TRBV10-1 and TRBJ2-1, with 8 bases that match TRBD2. The CDR3 is made up of 16 amino acids. Germline assignment: CDR1 WNHNN and CDR2 SYGVQD (reference sequence). V was pared by 0 bases and J by 2 bases, with 3 bases of the junction left unmatched. CDR3 amino acids: CASSESRRGAYNEQFF. For the CDR3, the DNA is TGCGCCAGCAGTGAGTCGAGGCGGGGGGCCTACAATGAGCAGTTCTTC.

The genes are TRBV9 and TRBJ2-2; 7 bases map to TRBD2. The trim removed 0 bases at V and 1 base at J, leaving 3 bases unmatched. The CDR3 runs to 16 residues. The germline CDR1 and CDR2 sequences are SGDLS and YYNGEE. The CDR3, as DNA: TGTGCCAGCAGCGTAGCGGCTAGCGGGAACACCGGGGAGCTGTTTTTT. Its translation: CASSVAASGNTGELFF.

The rearrangement links TRBV5-1 to TRBJ1-1; a weak D match, TRBD1 (5 bases). This CDR3 is built from 16 residues. V lost 1 base and J 6 bases, leaving 19 bases between the germline ends. CDR1 is SGHRS and CDR2 is YFSETQ in the germline V gene. The CDR3 DNA follows: TGCGCCAGCAGCTTGTTCGCCGGAGGGGAGGAAGCTGAAGCTTTCTTT. As protein: CASSLFAGGEEAEAFF.

This clonotype has more than one count but fewer than ten. This chain connects TRBV12-3 or TRBV12-4 to TRBJ2-5; weak D call: TRBD1 (6 bases). The ends were cut back, 5 bases at V and 3 bases at J, with 13 bases in the middle. The CDR3 consists of 14 residues. CDR3 nucleotide sequence: TGTGCCAGCAGTATAACAGGGCTGGAAGAGACCCAGTACTTC. It translates to CASSITGLEETQYF.

This clonotype was counted only a few times. The chain carries TRBV24-1 and TRBJ2-3, with TRBD1 as a possible D gene (6 bases). Germline CDR1 is KGHDR and CDR2 is SFDVKD. V was shortened by 2 bases and J by 6 bases, with 20 bases between the two germline ends. The CDR3 sequence is 17 residues long. CDR3 loop: CATSDSGRGFYTDTQYF. The CDR3 DNA follows: TGTGCCACCAGTGATTCGGGCAGGGGTTTCTACACCGATACGCAGTATTTT.

This clonotype was recorded a few times. V gene TRBV5-1 combines with J gene TRBJ2-1; D is uncertain. The CDR3 runs to 14 residues. The V gene lost 2 bases and the J gene lost 4 bases, with 10 bases spanning the gap. Germline V gene lookup returns CDR1 SGHRS and CDR2 YFSETQ. The CDR3 DNA reads TGCGCCAGCAGCTTTCAAGACGGATACAATGAGCAGTTCTTC. Encoded protein: CASSFQDGYNEQFF.

The rearrangement links TRBV12-3 or TRBV12-4 to TRBJ1-2; weak D call: TRBD1 (5 bases). V was clipped by 7 bases and J by 0 bases, with 18 bases between them. The CDR3 runs to 16 residues. CDR3 sequence: CASIQGLPRSNYGYTF. The DNA of the CDR3 is TGTGCCAGCATTCAGGGTCTCCCGAGGTCTAACTATGGCTACACCTTC.

In nucleotides, the CDR3 is TGTGCCAGCAGTCCGGGACAGCCCCTGTCCGTCCTGACTTTC. Amino acids: CASSPGQPLSVLTF. The chain employs TRBV27 and TRBJ2-6; 7 bases are a match to TRBD1. Germline values: CDR1 MNHEY, CDR2 SMNVEV (reference sequence). The CDR3 is 14 residues long. Trimming took 5 bases from V and 12 from J; bases not matched to a gene: 10.

The chain carries TRBV7-9 and TRBJ2-7; D is uncertain. The CDR3 has 14 amino acids. V was pared by 4 bases and J by 0 bases, with 10 bases between. Looked up from germline, CDR1 is SEHNR and CDR2 is FQNEAQ (reference sequence). CDR3 protein: CASSSSGFSYEQYF. The CDR3 DNA reads TGTGCCAGCAGCTCCTCCGGGTTCTCCTACGAGCAGTACTTC.

V usage is TRBV7-6 and J usage is TRBJ2-7, with 9 bases lining up with TRBD1. The CDR3 is made up of 16 amino acids. V lost 5 bases and J lost 0; bases outside the gene matches: 8. Germline V CDR1 and CDR2: SGHVS, FNYEAQ. The CDR3 coding sequence is TGTGCCAGCAGCGTGGGGACAGGGATCAGCTCCTACGAGCAGTACTTC. This encodes CASSVGTGISSYEQYF.

The rearrangement uses TRBV20-1 and TRBJ1-4; the match to TRBD1 covers 8 bases. CDR1 is DFQATT and CDR2 is SNEGSKA in the germline V gene (reference sequence). V was pared by 6 bases and J by 8 bases, with 20 bases of the junction left unmatched. This CDR3 spans 17 amino acids. The CDR3 is CSAEPPSRTGRREKLFF. CDR3 DNA: TGCAGTGCCGAACCCCCCTCCAGGACAGGGCGGAGGGAAAAACTGTTTTTT.

This clonotype has a handful of counts. This chain joins TRBV19 and TRBJ1-2; a weak D match, TRBD1 (6 bases). Per the germline V gene, CDR1 is LNHDA and CDR2 is SQIVND (reference sequence). The V gene lost 8 bases and the J gene lost 2 bases, with 15 bases spanning the gap. This CDR3 is built from 14 residues. The CDR3 loop reads CASRWAGTNYGYTF. Here the CDR3 DNA reads TGTGCCAGTCGCTGGGCCGGGACAAACTATGGCTACACCTTC. The full variable domain, with the rest looked up from reference TRBV19 and TRBJ1-2, is DGGITQSPKYLFRKEGQNVTLSCEQNLNHDAMYWYRQDPGQGLRLIYYSQIVNDFQKGDIAEGYSVSREKKESFPLTVTSAQKNPTAFYLCASRWAGTNYGYTFGSGTRLTVV.

This clonotype was observed a handful of times. This chain connects TRBV24-1 to TRBJ2-3; possibly TRBD2 for D (5 bases). CDR1 is KGHDR and CDR2 is SFDVKD in the germline V gene. The CDR3 contains 17 residues. Trimming pared 2 bases from V and 8 bases from J, leaving 22 bases between. The DNA of the CDR3 is TGTGCCACCAGTGATTCACCCCTAGCTCTCGGCTCGGCTACGCAGTATTTT. As protein: CATSDSPLALGSATQYF.

The J gene is TRBJ1-1, the V gene TRBV27; unclear D gene. Germline loops: CDR1 MNHEY, CDR2 SMNVEV (reference sequence). CDR3 length equals 15 residues. V lost 4 bases to trimming and J lost 1 base, with 13 bases between them. CDR3 bases: TGTGCCAGCAGTTCGGGGAGCCGGGCGAACACTGAAGCTTTCTTT. It encodes CASSSGSRANTEAFF.

The chain links TRBV7-2 to TRBJ1-2; D is unclear. The CDR3 is made up of 14 amino acids. The ends were cut back, 3 bases at V and 5 bases at J, with 13 bases in the middle. Germline loops: CDR1 SGHTA, CDR2 FQGNSA. CDR3 amino acids: CASSFLGSVYGYTF. As DNA, the CDR3 is TGTGCCAGCAGCTTCCTAGGCTCAGTGTATGGCTACACCTTC.

V and J are TRBV5-1 and TRBJ2-3; 11 bases line up with TRBD2. After removal of 1 base from V and 4 bases from J, the junction contained 5 bases not matched to a gene. Germline lookup yields CDR1 SGHRS and CDR2 YFSETQ. CDR3 size: 16 residues. The CDR3 spells CASSLPGTSGADTQYF. As DNA, the CDR3 is TGCGCCAGCAGCTTGCCCGGGACTAGCGGAGCAGATACGCAGTATTTT.

This clonotype was counted between two and nine times. This chain uses TRBV6-2 or TRBV6-3 with TRBJ2-7; D remains ambiguous. V was cut by 2 bases and J by 0 bases, with 11 bases left in between. The CDR3 loop spans 15 amino acids. CDR1 is MNHEY, CDR2 SVGEGT, per germline. The CDR3 is CASSYGVLSSYEQYF. The CDR3 nucleotides are TGTGCCAGCAGTTACGGGGTTTTGAGCTCCTACGAGCAGTACTTC.

This clonotype was seen more than once but under ten times. The rearrangement links TRBV4-1 to TRBJ2-3; no clear D. V was clipped by 1 base and J by 4 bases, with 12 bases between them. The CDR3 loop spans 15 amino acids. Germline V gene data show CDR1 as MGHRA and CDR2 as YSYEKL. CDR3 region: CASSQVETRSDTQYF. The CDR3, as DNA: TGCGCCAGCAGCCAAGTAGAGACCCGCTCAGATACGCAGTATTTT.

This clonotype was counted between two and nine times. This chain connects TRBV7-3 to TRBJ1-6; D not certain. V was clipped by 2 bases and J by 13 bases, with 12 bases between them. Germline V CDR1 and CDR2: SGHTA, FQGTGA. This CDR3 is 13 amino acids long. CDR3 sequence: CASSLEVAGPLHF. CDR3 in DNA: TGTGCCAGCAGCTTAGAAGTTGCGGGCCCCCTCCACTTT.

This clonotype was counted only a few times. The chain has TRBV20-1 and TRBJ2-3; no clear D gene. This CDR3 region has 13 residues. Per germline, CDR1 DFQATT and CDR2 SNEGSKA (reference sequence). The CDR3 DNA is TGCAGCATAAAGTATAGGTCGGCAGATACGCAGTATTTT. It encodes CSIKYRSADTQYF.

This clonotype was detected only a few times. The chain joins TRBV27 to TRBJ2-3; 10 bases are shared with TRBD2. CDR1 is MNHEY, CDR2 SMNVEV, per germline (reference sequence). This CDR3 has 15 residues. V shed 5 bases and J 1 base; nucleotides not matched to a gene: 3. Here the CDR3 reads CASSTGTSGTDTQYF. CDR3 nucleotides: TGTGCCAGCAGTACCGGGACTAGCGGCACAGATACGCAGTATTTT.